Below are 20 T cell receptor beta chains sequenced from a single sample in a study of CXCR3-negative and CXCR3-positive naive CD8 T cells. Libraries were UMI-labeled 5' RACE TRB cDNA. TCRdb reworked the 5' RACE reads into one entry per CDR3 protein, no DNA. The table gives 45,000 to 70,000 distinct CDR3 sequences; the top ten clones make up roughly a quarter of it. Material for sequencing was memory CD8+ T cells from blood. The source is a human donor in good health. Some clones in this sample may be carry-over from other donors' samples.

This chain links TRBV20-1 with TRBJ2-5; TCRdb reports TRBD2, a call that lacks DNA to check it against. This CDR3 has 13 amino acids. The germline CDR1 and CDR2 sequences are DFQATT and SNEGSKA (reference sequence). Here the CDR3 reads CSARLAGGETQYF.

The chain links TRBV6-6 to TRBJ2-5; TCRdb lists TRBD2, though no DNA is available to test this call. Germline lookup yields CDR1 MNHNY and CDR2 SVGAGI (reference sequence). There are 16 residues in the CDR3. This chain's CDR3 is CASSYPSGDLEETQYF.

CDR3 sequence reads: CSARGEHSTGELFF. The genes are TRBV20-1 and TRBJ2-2. The CDR3 sequence is 14 residues long. Germline V gives CDR1 DFQATT, CDR2 SNEGSKA (reference sequence).

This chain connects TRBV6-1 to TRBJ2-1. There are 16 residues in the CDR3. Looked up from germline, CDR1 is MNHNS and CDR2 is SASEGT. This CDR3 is CASREGQGERYNEQFF.

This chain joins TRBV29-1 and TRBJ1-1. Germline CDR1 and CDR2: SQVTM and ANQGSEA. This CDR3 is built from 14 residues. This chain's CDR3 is CSVDSRNTNTEAFF.

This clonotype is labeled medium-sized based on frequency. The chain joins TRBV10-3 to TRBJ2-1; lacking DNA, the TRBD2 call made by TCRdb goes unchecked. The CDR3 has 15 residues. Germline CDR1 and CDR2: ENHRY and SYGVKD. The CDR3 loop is CAISEKEGEGNEQFF.

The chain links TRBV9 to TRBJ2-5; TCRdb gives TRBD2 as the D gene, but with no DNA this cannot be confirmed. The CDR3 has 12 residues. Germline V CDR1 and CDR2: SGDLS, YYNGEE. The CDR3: CASSVNEGTQYF.

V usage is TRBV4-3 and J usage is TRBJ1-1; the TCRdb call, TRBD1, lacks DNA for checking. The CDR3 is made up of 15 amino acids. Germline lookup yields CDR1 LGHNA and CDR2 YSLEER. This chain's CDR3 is CASSKDAGEPAEAFF.

CDR3: CASSLLRGTGELFF. This sequence joins TRBV5-5 and TRBJ2-2. Per germline, CDR1 SGHKS and CDR2 YYEKEE (reference sequence). This CDR3 spans 14 amino acids.

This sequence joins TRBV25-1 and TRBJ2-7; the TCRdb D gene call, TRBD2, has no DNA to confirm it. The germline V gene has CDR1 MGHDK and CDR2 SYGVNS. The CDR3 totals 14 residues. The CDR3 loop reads CATSDRTLAYEQYF.

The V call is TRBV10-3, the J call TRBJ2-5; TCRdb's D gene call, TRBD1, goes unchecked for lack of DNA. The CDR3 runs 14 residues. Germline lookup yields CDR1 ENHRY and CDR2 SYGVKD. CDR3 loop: CAISAGTAKETQYF.

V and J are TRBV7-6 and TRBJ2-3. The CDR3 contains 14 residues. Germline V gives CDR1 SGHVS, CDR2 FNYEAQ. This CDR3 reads CASSADFSTDTQYF. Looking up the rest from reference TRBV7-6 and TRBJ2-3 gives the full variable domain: GAGVSQSPRYKVTKRGQDVALRCDPISGHVSLYWYRQALGQGPEFLTYFNYEAQQDKSGLPNDRFSAERPEGSISTLTIQRTEQRDSAMYRCASSADFSTDTQYFGPGTRLTVL.

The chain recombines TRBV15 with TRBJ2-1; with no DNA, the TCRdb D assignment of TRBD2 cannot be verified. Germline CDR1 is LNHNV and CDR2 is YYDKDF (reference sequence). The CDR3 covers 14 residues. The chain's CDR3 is CATSGLLAVNEQFF.

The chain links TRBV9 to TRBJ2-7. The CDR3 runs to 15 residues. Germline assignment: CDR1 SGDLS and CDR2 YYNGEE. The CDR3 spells CASTEGPADSYEQYF.

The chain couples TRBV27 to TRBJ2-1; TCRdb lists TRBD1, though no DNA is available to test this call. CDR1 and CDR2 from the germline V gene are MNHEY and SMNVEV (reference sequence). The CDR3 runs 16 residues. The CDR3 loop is CASSVQGATIYNEQFF.

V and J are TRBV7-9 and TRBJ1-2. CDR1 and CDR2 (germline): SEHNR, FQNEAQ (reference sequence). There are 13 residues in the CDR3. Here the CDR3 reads CASSLGGLNGYTF.

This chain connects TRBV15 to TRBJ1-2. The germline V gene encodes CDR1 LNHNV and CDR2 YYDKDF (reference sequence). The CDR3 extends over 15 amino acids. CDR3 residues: CATRTNGVQSYGYTF.

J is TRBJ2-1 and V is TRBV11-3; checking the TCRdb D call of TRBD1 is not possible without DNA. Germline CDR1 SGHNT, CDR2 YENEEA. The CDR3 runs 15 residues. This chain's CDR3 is CASSFRGRLDNEQFF.

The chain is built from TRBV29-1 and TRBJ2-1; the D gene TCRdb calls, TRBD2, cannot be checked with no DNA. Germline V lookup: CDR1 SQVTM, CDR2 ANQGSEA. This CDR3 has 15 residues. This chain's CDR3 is CSVVPPSSAYNEQFF.

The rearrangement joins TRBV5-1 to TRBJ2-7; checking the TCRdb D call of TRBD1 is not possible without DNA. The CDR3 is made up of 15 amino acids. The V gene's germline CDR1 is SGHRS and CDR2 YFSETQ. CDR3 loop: CASSYRGTGAYEQYF. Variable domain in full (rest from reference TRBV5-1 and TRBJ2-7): KAGVTQTPRYLIKTRGQQVTLSCSPISGHRSVSWYQQTPGQGLQFLFEYFSETQRNKGNFPGRFSGRQFSNSRSEMNVSTLELGDSALYLCASSYRGTGAYEQYFGPGTRLTVT.